A selection of T cell receptor beta chains follows, all from one sample in a study of T-cell reconstitution after alpha-beta-depleted transplantation in children. One entry per CDR3 protein results from TCRdb running MiXCR on the PCR reads. The sample includes 750,000 to 950,000 distinct CDR3 sequences, less than 20% of them seen just once. The sample consisted of PBMCs, mostly from graft donor cells, taken 360 days after TCRalphabeta/CD19-depleted stem cell transplant. Receptors were obtained from a male patient aged 10 to 17 who had a stem cell transplant for acute lymphoblastic leukemia, so the T cells may come from the graft donor. CDR3s include the opening cysteine and the closing phenylalanine or tryptophan. Fields, in order: D gene, V gene, J gene, clone size, CDR3 protein, CDR3 DNA. A D gene is named only where the DNA matches it firmly. Some rows mark clone size as missing; the rest say once, few, many or name a class of expanded clone.

-	TRBV20-1	TRBJ2-7	few	CSALQVDEQYF	TGCAGTGCTTTACAGGTCGACGAGCAGTACTTC
-	TRBV7-9	TRBJ1-5	few	CASSLPGRPQHF	TGTGCCAGCAGCTTACCCGGGAGGCCCCAGCATTTT
TRBD2	TRBV12-3/TRBV12-4	TRBJ2-1	-	CASTPGGSYEQFF	TGTGCCAGCACCCCAGGCGGGAGCTATGAGCAGTTCTTC
TRBD1	TRBV18	TRBJ1-3	-	CASSRGQGSRGNTIYF	TGTGCCAGCTCCCGGGGACAGGGGAGTCGCGGAAACACCATATATTTT
-	TRBV6-6	TRBJ1-1	-	CASRDLGVPEAFF	TGTGCCAGCAGGGACCTCGGAGTTCCTGAAGCTTTCTTT
-	TRBV7-3	TRBJ2-4	-	CASSAGNQNIQYF	TGTGCCAGCAGCGCCGGGAACCAAAACATTCAGTACTTC
-	TRBV6-4	TRBJ2-5	many	CASGRTETQYF	TGTGCCAGCGGAAGGACAGAGACCCAGTACTTC
-	TRBV5-1	TRBJ2-1	few	CASSFTSSTSYNEQFF	TGCGCCAGCAGCTTTACATCTAGCACGTCCTACAATGAGCAGTTCTTC
-	TRBV12-3/TRBV12-4	TRBJ1-3	-	CASSAGWLIYF	TGTGCCAGCAGTGCCGGGTGGCTCATATATTTT
-	TRBV7-9	TRBJ2-6	few	CASSANLQVWGANVLTF	TGTGCCAGCAGCGCTAACCTACAGGTGTGGGGGGCCAACGTCCTGACTTTC
-	TRBV20-1	TRBJ2-3	few	CSAPSQPSTDTQYF	TGCAGTGCCCCCTCGCAACCTAGCACAGATACGCAGTATTTT
-	TRBV30	TRBJ2-7	-	CAWSRETFYEQYF	TGTGCCTGGAGTAGGGAAACATTCTACGAGCAGTACTTC
TRBD1	TRBV20-1	TRBJ2-2	-	CSARNRGPGELFF	TGCAGTGCTAGAAACAGGGGCCCCGGGGAGCTGTTTTTT
-	TRBV7-6	TRBJ2-3	-	CASSLQEVTDTQYF	TGTGCCAGCAGCTTACAGGAGGTCACAGATACGCAGTATTTT
TRBD1	TRBV12-3/TRBV12-4	TRBJ2-7	-	CASSAWDSEGSYEQYF	TGTGCCAGCAGTGCCTGGGACAGCGAAGGATCCTACGAGCAGTACTTC
-	TRBV9	TRBJ2-6	few	CASSALKLSSGANVLTF	TGTGCCAGCAGCGCCCTCAAACTGAGCTCTGGGGCCAACGTCCTGACTTTC
TRBD1	TRBV24-1	TRBJ1-5	-	CATSGPGQVNQPQHF	TGTGCCACCAGTGGCCCGGGACAGGTAAATCAGCCCCAGCATTTT
TRBD1	TRBV19	TRBJ1-1	few	CASSIVRTGRTEAFF	TGTGCCAGTAGTATAGTTCGGACAGGGAGGACTGAAGCTTTCTTT
-	TRBV4-1	TRBJ2-2	few	CASSPGRARANTGELFF	TGCGCCAGCAGCCCCGGCAGGGCCCGGGCGAACACCGGGGAGCTGTTTTTT
TRBD1	TRBV20-1	TRBJ1-1	few	CSTTGGTEAFF	TGCAGCACTACAGGGGGCACTGAAGCTTTCTTT
-	TRBV24-1	TRBJ2-2	few	CATSERLNTGELFF	TGTGCCACCAGTGAAAGACTTAACACCGGGGAGCTGTTTTTT
-	TRBV12-3/TRBV12-4	TRBJ2-4	few	CASSHWAPGDIQYF	TGTGCCAGCAGCCACTGGGCCCCCGGGGACATTCAGTACTTC
-	TRBV7-8	TRBJ2-3	many	CASSKPKWTANTQYF	TGTGCCAGCAGCAAGCCAAAATGGACGGCAAATACGCAGTATTTT
TRBD1	TRBV12-5	TRBJ1-2	many	CASGLARTGTGLYGYTF	TGTGCTAGTGGTTTGGCACGAACCGGGACAGGACTCTATGGCTACACCTTC
-	TRBV12-3/TRBV12-4	TRBJ1-2	-	CASSYLRDRGTDGYGYTF	TGTGCCAGCAGCTACCTCCGGGATCGAGGGACGGACGGCTATGGCTACACCTTC
TRBD1	TRBV5-1	TRBJ2-7	-	CASSLVLTGMNDEQYF	TGCGCCAGCAGCTTGGTATTGACAGGGATGAACGACGAGCAGTACTTC
TRBD2	TRBV5-1	TRBJ2-7	-	CASSRAGGLLSYEQYF	TGCGCCAGCAGCAGAGCGGGAGGACTCCTCTCCTACGAGCAGTACTTC
TRBD1	TRBV5-1	TRBJ1-1	-	CASSLAETGINTEAFF	TGCGCCAGCAGCTTGGCAGAGACAGGGATTAACACTGAAGCTTTCTTT
TRBD2	TRBV7-3	TRBJ2-1	-	CASSPLGSGSNEQFF	TGTGCCAGCAGCCCCTTGGGTAGCGGGAGCAATGAGCAGTTCTTC
-	TRBV7-3	TRBJ2-1	-	CASSPGRFNEQFF	TGTGCCAGCAGCCCGGGGAGATTTAATGAGCAGTTCTTC
TRBD2	TRBV5-1	TRBJ2-7	-	CASSLMGLAGSEQYF	TGCGCCAGCAGCTTGATGGGACTAGCGGGATCCGAGCAGTACTTC
TRBD2	TRBV20-1	TRBJ2-5	-	CSASGSGTSTTQYF	TGCAGTGCTAGTGGTTCCGGGACTAGCACGACCCAGTACTTC
TRBD2	TRBV15	TRBJ2-1	-	CATSSRTSGRINEQFF	TGTGCCACCAGCAGCAGGACTAGCGGGAGAATCAATGAGCAGTTCTTC
-	TRBV10-2	TRBJ1-1	few	CASRTGGRGQEAFF	TGCGCCAGCAGAACCGGAGGGAGGGGTCAGGAAGCTTTCTTT
-	TRBV5-5	TRBJ2-5	few	CASFQGRETQYF	TGTGCCAGCTTCCAGGGGCGAGAGACCCAGTACTTC
TRBD2	TRBV6-1	TRBJ2-7	few	CASTHIAGALDEQYF	TGTGCCAGCACCCATATCGCGGGAGCTTTAGACGAGCAGTACTTC
TRBD2	TRBV4-1	TRBJ2-1	few	CASSHLLAGALWNVYEQFF	TGCGCCAGCAGCCATCTCCTAGCGGGAGCACTTTGGAACGTATATGAGCAGTTCTTC
TRBD1	TRBV12-3/TRBV12-4	TRBJ1-5	-	CAGSSYRGPNNQPQHF	TGTGCCGGCAGTTCATACAGGGGCCCGAACAATCAGCCCCAGCATTTT
-	TRBV4-1	TRBJ2-5	-	CASSQVGTQETQYF	TGCGCCAGCAGCCAAGTCGGGACTCAAGAGACCCAGTACTTC
TRBD1	TRBV6-1	TRBJ1-1	-	CASSINRGRRTEAFF	TGTGCCAGCAGTATTAACAGGGGGCGGCGTACTGAAGCTTTCTTT
-	TRBV29-1	TRBJ2-5	few	CSLRRALTRETQYF	TGCAGCTTACGCCGGGCCCTCACGCGGGAGACCCAGTACTTC
-	TRBV25-1	TRBJ2-5	many	CASSELPWKETQYF	TGTGCCAGCAGTGAATTGCCCTGGAAAGAGACCCAGTACTTC
-	TRBV5-1	TRBJ2-1	many	CASSLEHNEQFF	TGCGCCAGCAGCTTGGAACACAATGAGCAGTTCTTC
-	TRBV15	TRBJ2-1	-	CATSRVLSSYNEQFF	TGTGCCACCAGCAGAGTTCTGAGCTCCTACAATGAGCAGTTCTTC
TRBD2	TRBV20-1	TRBJ2-3	many	CSATPPGTSGGYTDTQYF	TGCAGTGCAACCCCACCTGGGACTAGCGGGGGGTACACAGATACGCAGTATTTT
TRBD1	TRBV5-1	TRBJ1-3	few	CASSQGARGNTIYF	TGCGCCAGCAGCCAGGGGGCGCGGGGAAACACCATATATTTT
-	TRBV29-1	TRBJ1-2	-	CSVEREVIGYTF	TGCAGCGTTGAAAGGGAGGTAATCGGCTACACCTTC
-	TRBV9	TRBJ1-6	-	CASSVAPNRDNSPLHF	TGTGCCAGCAGCGTCGCCCCGAACAGGGATAATTCACCCCTCCACTTT
-	TRBV5-5	TRBJ1-6	few	CASSLDRVNSPLHF	TGTGCCAGCAGCTTGGACAGGGTTAATTCACCCCTCCACTTT
TRBD1	TRBV2	TRBJ2-7	few	CASSKGGTGSYEQYF	TGTGCCAGCAGCAAGGGCGGGACAGGCTCCTACGAGCAGTACTTC
-	TRBV6-2/TRBV6-3	TRBJ2-7	-	CASSPPRLVIHYEQYF	TGTGCCAGCAGCCCACCCCGACTAGTAATCCACTACGAGCAGTACTTC
TRBD1	TRBV6-1	TRBJ1-6	-	CASRIQGWASPLHF	TGTGCCAGCAGAATACAGGGGTGGGCTTCACCCCTCCACTTT
-	TRBV27	TRBJ1-5	-	CASSLSENGSNQPQHF	TGTGCCAGCAGTTTATCGGAGAATGGTAGCAATCAGCCCCAGCATTTT
-	TRBV2	TRBJ1-6	few	CASSESRGYNSPLHF	TGTGCCAGCAGTGAAAGCAGAGGTTATAATTCACCCCTCCACTTT